The entry below gives a single TCR beta chain sequence along with its context. What antigen it recognizes has not been identified. Sequencing used a NextSeq 550. The Human TCR Profiling Kit (MiLaboratory) was used to make UMI-labeled 5' RACE TRB cDNA libraries. cDNA synthesis used the entire amount of extracted RNA, and PCR amplification then used the entire amount of cDNA produced. Libraries were prepared in parallel with an identical number of PCR cycles. As for how the authors treated the data: With a minimum of two reads required per UMI, MIGEC and MiXCR pulled out about 50,000 +/- 10,000 unique UMI-labeled TRB cDNA molecules from each library. On average, each library contained approximately 40,000 +/- 10,000 functional in-frame TRB CDR3 nucleotide clonotypes without stop codons. After downsampling to 5000 UMI-labeled TRB molecules per sample, diversity metrics, including normalized Shannon-Wiener and Chao1, were computed in VDJtools. VDJtools computed clonotype-size-weighted physicochemical properties of the central five CDR3 residues: interaction energy, strength, volume and Kidera factor 4. TCRdb reprocessed the reads and provides one entry for every CDR3 protein sequence; no DNA is given. TCRdb's processing, not the authors' own work, is the source of the V and J calls. The sample table on file contains about 130,000 distinct CDR3 sequences. Together, the top ten hold 0.25% to 0.35% of the sample.

This sample is part of a study of CXCR3-negative and CXCR3-positive naive CD8 T cells (dated by TCRdb to the late 2010s). Notes on the research overall: In total, about 130 million TRB reads were obtained, which works out to roughly 1.5 +/- 0.3 million reads per library. Diversity and physicochemical repertoire analyses were performed on about 12 donors pooled from two independent experiments. The TRBV-TRBJ cluster analysis covered naive subsets from five or six donors and memory cells from 3 donors.

The CDR3, from cysteine to phenylalanine, totals 12 residues. The DNA is unrecorded. In the germline V gene, CDR1 corresponds to SQVTM and CDR2 to ANQGSEA. Beyond this particular receptor, the publication reports: Compared with CXCR3-negative naive cells, CXCR3-positive naive cells had TRB CDR3s with higher hydrophobicity (lower Kidera factor 4), lower energy, and higher strength and volume indices. Surface CD5, linked to self-reactivity in mice, was comparable between naive subsets; TCR interaction strength was therefore also inferred from TRB CDR3 physicochemical properties. CXCR3 expression partially decreased after cryopreservation, so most assays used freshly isolated PBMCs. TRBV-TRBJ usage was similar between naive CXCR3-negative and CXCR3-positive cells from the same donor, while memory cells showed distinct patterns. Both naive subsets had comparably high repertoire diversity, while memory CD8+ T cells had much lower repertoire diversity.

Each CD8+ T cell subset was flow-sorted in triplicate, and around 320,000 cells per subset were placed directly into RLT lysis buffer. To keep memory contaminants out, a stringent definition of naive CD8+ T cells was applied: CD45RO-CCR7+CD27+CD95-. Peripheral blood mononuclear cells were isolated from buffy coats using standard density gradient centrifugation. Naive CXCR3-negative and CXCR3-positive CD8+ T cells were flow-sorted using a FACSAria III. Total RNA was extracted from sorted cells using an RNeasy Mini Kit. In this chain, TRBV29-1 is recombined with TRBJ2-2; TCRdb selects TRBD1, and the lack of DNA leaves this call unchecked. This clonotype was sampled from a human donor in good health. Some clones in this sample may be carry-over from other donors' samples. The sequencing sample was made of naive CXCR3- CD8+ T cells from blood. Reading the label with the study, this specimen's cell subset or site is: CD45RO-CCR7+CD27+CD95- naive CD8+ T cells lacking CXCR3 (TNR3-). The CDR3 corresponds to CSVAAGAGELFF.